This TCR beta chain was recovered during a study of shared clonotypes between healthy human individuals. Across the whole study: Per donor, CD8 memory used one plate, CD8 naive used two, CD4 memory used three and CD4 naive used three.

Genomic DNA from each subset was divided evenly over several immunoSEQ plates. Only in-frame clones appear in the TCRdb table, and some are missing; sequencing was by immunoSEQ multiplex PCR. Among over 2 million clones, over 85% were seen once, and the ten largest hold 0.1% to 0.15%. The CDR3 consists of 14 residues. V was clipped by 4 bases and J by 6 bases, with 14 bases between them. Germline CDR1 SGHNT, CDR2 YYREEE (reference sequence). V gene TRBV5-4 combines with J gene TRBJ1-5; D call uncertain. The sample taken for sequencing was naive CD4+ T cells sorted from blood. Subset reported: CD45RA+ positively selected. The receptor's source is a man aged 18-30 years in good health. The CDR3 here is CASSNGPSGQPQHF. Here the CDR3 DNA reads TGTGCCAGCAGCAACGGCCCCAGCGGTCAGCCCCAGCATTTT. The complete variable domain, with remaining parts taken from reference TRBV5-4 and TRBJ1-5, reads ETGVTQSPTHLIKTRGQQVTLRCSSQSGHNTVSWYQQALGQGPQFIFQYYREEENGRGNFPPRFSGLQFPNYSSELNVNALELDDSALYLCASSNGPSGQPQHFGDGTRLSIL.